What follows are 22 T cell receptor beta chains derived from one specimen sequenced in a study of T cells in Graves' hyperthyroidism and ophthalmopathy. Researchers took RNA transcripts and amplified the TCR beta CDR3 regions from them. A first-round RT-PCR of the TCR CDR3 used the HTBI primer set. TCRdb reprocessed the multiplex PCR reads via MiXCR and lists one record per CDR3 protein. The sample gives more than 600,000 distinct CDR3 sequences, about a sixth of which show up once; approximately 8% is in the top ten. The sample consisted of blood. The receptors originated from a young man with Graves' hyperthyroidism.

This sequence joins TRBV30 and TRBJ1-5; D is ambiguous. Trimming took off 3 bases at V and 0 bases at J, with 6 bases between the two ends. CDR1 and CDR2 (germline): GTSNPN, SVGIG (reference sequence). This CDR3 contains 13 residues. The CDR3 loop reads CAWSDCSNQPQHF. The CDR3, as DNA: TGTGCCTGGAGCGACTGTAGCAATCAGCCCCAGCATTTT.

This clonotype was picked up many times. This chain joins TRBV3-1 and TRBJ2-7; 7 positions agree with TRBD1. Trimming took 4 bases from V and 2 from J; bases not matched to a gene: 5. This CDR3 is built from 14 residues. From germline, CDR1 is LGHDT and CDR2 YNNKEL (reference sequence). The CDR3 spells CASSLNRGPYEQYF. DNA of the CDR3: TGTGCCAGCAGCCTAAACAGGGGTCCCTACGAGCAGTACTTC.

There are a few counts of this clonotype. This CDR3 is CASSLEGGAALHF. The CDR3 DNA reads as TGTGCCAGCAGTTTAGAGGGGGGCGCGGCCCTCCACTTT. The chain employs TRBV12-3 or TRBV12-4 and TRBJ1-6; D may be TRBD1 (6 bases). Between the trimmed V and J ends, which lost 1 base and 14 bases, there was a span of 12 bases. The CDR3 loop spans 13 amino acids.

This clonotype was counted only a few times. The chain combines TRBV25-1 with TRBJ1-1; D is undetermined. The length of the CDR3 is 15 residues. Germline-derived CDR1 and CDR2 are MGHDK and SYGVNS. Trimming shortened V by 4 bases and J by 0 bases, and 12 bases separated the two germline ends. This chain's CDR3 is CASSAPGLMNTEAFF. CDR3 sequence (DNA): TGTGCCAGCAGTGCCCCAGGACTGATGAACACTGAAGCTTTCTTT.

The rearrangement uses TRBV29-1 and TRBJ2-5, with 8 positions matching TRBD1. The junction had 7 bases not matched to a gene; V was cut back by 4 bases and J by 3 bases. Germline V lookup: CDR1 SQVTM, CDR2 ANQGSEA. The CDR3 contains 14 residues. The CDR3 nucleotides read TGCAGCGTTGTCCCTCTACAGGGGGAAGAGACCCAGTACTTC. It translates to CSVVPLQGEETQYF. The whole variable domain, filled in from reference TRBV29-1 and TRBJ2-5, reads SAVISQKPSRDICQRGTSLTIQCQVDSQVTMMFWYRQQPGQSLTLIATANQGSEATYESGFVIDKFPISRPNLTFSTLTVSNMSPEDSSIYLCSVVPLQGEETQYFGPGTRLLVL.

This clonotype was seen a few times. The chain has TRBV20-1 and TRBJ2-1; 9 nucleotides align to TRBD2. Trimming removed 1 base from V and 5 bases from J; junction bases left unmatched: 3. The CDR3 consists of 14 residues. CDR1 and CDR2 from the germline V gene are DFQATT and SNEGSKA (reference sequence). This CDR3 is CSARVAGENNEQFF. The CDR3 coding sequence is TGCAGTGCTAGAGTAGCGGGAGAGAACAATGAGCAGTTCTTC.

In its sample, this clonotype was seen a few times. The chain links TRBV27 to TRBJ2-2, with TRBD1 as a possible D gene (6 bases). V dropped 5 bases and J dropped 4 bases, with 17 bases sitting between them. Germline values: CDR1 MNHEY, CDR2 SMNVEV (reference sequence). The length of the CDR3 is 16 residues. CDR3 sequence: CASSPTNRVGTGELFF. The CDR3 DNA reads as TGTGCCAGCAGTCCGACGAACAGGGTCGGCACCGGGGAGCTGTTTTTT.

The chain uses TRBV10-3 and TRBJ2-7; no reliable D call. Trimming removed 3 bases at V and 3 bases at J, with 18 bases between. Germline lookup yields CDR1 ENHRY and CDR2 SYGVKD. The CDR3 consists of 16 residues. The CDR3 bases are TGTGCCATCAGTGATAACCCTGCCAGCCGTAGCTACGAGCAGTACTTC. It encodes CAISDNPASRSYEQYF.

At least ten counts were recorded for this clonotype. V gene TRBV2 combines with J gene TRBJ2-7, with TRBD2 matching over 7 bases. The germline CDR1 and CDR2 sequences are SNHLY and FYNNEI. The CDR3 contains 13 residues. With 4 bases clipped from V and 3 bases from J, the junction kept 3 bases outside the gene matches. The CDR3 reads CASSGGLNYEQYF. CDR3 DNA: TGTGCCAGCAGTGGGGGACTAAACTACGAGCAGTACTTC.

This rearrangement joins TRBV29-1 to TRBJ2-2; D is possibly TRBD1 (5 bases). This CDR3 is built from 13 residues. Trimming cost V 4 bases and J 1 base, with 7 bases left between them. CDR1 is SQVTM and CDR2 is ANQGSEA in the germline V gene. The CDR3 here is CSVGQGNTGELFF. The CDR3 DNA is TGCAGCGTTGGGCAGGGGAACACCGGGGAGCTGTTTTTT.

The V call is TRBV5-1, the J call TRBJ1-5; unclear D gene. The CDR3 extends over 17 amino acids. Trimming cost V 0 bases and J 2 bases, with 15 bases left between them. Looked up from germline, CDR1 is SGHRS and CDR2 is YFSETQ. The CDR3 protein is CASSLAPLSEGNQPQHF. CDR3 DNA: TGCGCCAGCAGCTTGGCCCCCCTCTCCGAGGGCAATCAGCCCCAGCATTTT.

Comment on this clonotype: A single base separates this from a much larger clone, so it may be a read error. The chain joins TRBV2 to TRBJ1-1; 8 nucleotides align to TRBD1. Losses at the gene ends were 8 bases for V and 4 bases for J; bases not matched to a gene: 15. The germline V gene encodes CDR1 SNHLY and CDR2 FYNNEI. The CDR3 totals 16 residues. The CDR3: CASLKGQGARGTEAFF. DNA of the CDR3: TGTGCCAGCTTAAAAGGCCAGGGGGCGCGAGGCACTGAAGCTTTCTTT.

This clonotype was seen a few times. The chain recombines TRBV7-9 with TRBJ2-5, with D perhaps assigned TRBD1 or TRBD2 (6 bases each). This CDR3 region has 15 residues. Germline CDR1 is SEHNR and CDR2 is FQNEAQ (reference sequence). V gave up 5 bases and J gave up 4 bases, with 17 bases separating them. CDR3 sequence reads: CASSPNVGGGETQYF. The CDR3 DNA reads as TGTGCCAGCAGCCCAAACGTAGGAGGGGGAGAGACCCAGTACTTC. Drawing the rest from reference TRBV7-9 and TRBJ2-5, the complete variable domain is DTGVSQNPRHKITKRGQNVTFRCDPISEHNRLYWYRQTLGQGPEFLTYFQNEAQLEKSRLLSDRFSAERPKGSFSTLEIQRTEQGDSAMYLCASSPNVGGGETQYFGPGTRLLVL.

As DNA, the CDR3 is TGTGCCAGTAGTATAATAGGTAGCGGGTACAATGAGCAGTTCTTC. Its translation: CASSIIGSGYNEQFF. The chain recombines TRBV19 with TRBJ2-1, with 7 bases identical to TRBD2. The CDR3 sequence is 15 residues long. The junction had 5 bases not matched to a gene; V was cut back by 2 bases and J by 4 bases. In germline, CDR1 is LNHDA, CDR2 SQIVND (reference sequence).

The chain uses TRBV19 and TRBJ2-1; 10 bases map to TRBD1. CDR1 and CDR2 from the germline V gene are LNHDA and SQIVND (reference sequence). Germline trimming cut 4 bases from V and 7 bases from J; bases unmatched to any gene: 4. The CDR3 consists of 14 residues. The CDR3 DNA sequence: TGTGCCAGTAGTAAATGGACAGGGGGGAATGAGCAGTTCTTC. Translating gives CASSKWTGGNEQFF.

J is TRBJ2-7 and V is TRBV30; maybe TRBD1 (6 bases). The length of the CDR3 is 13 residues. From germline, CDR1 is GTSNPN and CDR2 SVGIG (reference sequence). Trimming removed 1 base from V and 3 bases from J, with 10 bases in between. The CDR3 protein is CAWSAGRGYEQYF. Here the CDR3 DNA reads TGTGCCTGGAGTGCGGGCAGGGGCTACGAGCAGTACTTC.

V is TRBV30 and J is TRBJ1-4; 8 nucleotides line up with TRBD1. This CDR3 region has 15 residues. V shed 4 bases and J 8 bases; nucleotides not matched to a gene: 12. Germline V gene data show CDR1 as GTSNPN and CDR2 as SVGIG (reference sequence). The chain's CDR3 is CAWTDRTGRQEKLFF. As DNA, the CDR3 is TGTGCCTGGACCGACCGGACAGGGAGGCAGGAAAAACTGTTTTTT.

CDR3 nucleotide sequence: TGTGCCAGCAGCCTAAATGAAAAACTGTTTTTT. Amino acids: CASSLNEKLFF. The chain recombines TRBV7-9 with TRBJ1-4; D is undetermined. This CDR3 is 11 amino acids long. With 5 bases removed from V and 5 bases from J, the gap between germline ends came to 3 bases. Germline V lookup: CDR1 SEHNR, CDR2 FQNEAQ (reference sequence).

On this clonotype itself: A read error is possible here, since a much larger clone lies one base away. The genes are TRBV29-1 and TRBJ2-1; D remains unclear. The DNA matches TRBJ2-7 better at its end, which makes the J call doubtful. The CDR3 sequence is 14 residues long. Per germline, CDR1 SQVTM and CDR2 ANQGSEA. CDR3 in amino acids: CSGRNADIYNEQYF. The DNA for the CDR3 is TGCAGCGGAAGAAATGCTGACATATACAATGAGCAGTACTTC.

This clonotype was recorded many times. The rearrangement uses TRBV29-1 and TRBJ2-3, with D tentatively TRBD1 or TRBD2 (5 bases each). The CDR3 runs 14 residues. From germline, CDR1 is SQVTM and CDR2 ANQGSEA. V was pared by 3 bases and J by 2 bases, with 12 bases between. The CDR3 loop reads CSVEYSGHTDTQYF. In nucleotides, the CDR3 is TGCAGCGTTGAGTACAGCGGACACACAGATACGCAGTATTTT.

V and J are TRBV4-1 and TRBJ2-7; TRBD2 aligns across 10 bases. This CDR3 spans 22 amino acids. Trimming removed 0 bases from V and 6 bases from J; junction bases left unmatched: 26. The germline CDR1 and CDR2 sequences are MGHRA and YSYEKL. The CDR3 bases are TGCGCCAGCAGCCAAGATCAAGCGGGTAGGCTAGCGGGAGAAGGGGTTGCGGGCGAGCAGTACTTC. It yields the protein CASSQDQAGRLAGEGVAGEQYF.

The chain is built from TRBV5-4 and TRBJ2-7; TRBD2 matches at 9 bases. Germline CDR1 is SGHNT and CDR2 is YYREEE (reference sequence). CDR3 length: 15 amino acids. V trimming: 5 bases; J trimming: 0 bases; junction bases outside the gene matches: 6. Written as DNA, the CDR3 is TGTGCCAGCAGTTCCAGAGCGGGAGGCTCCTACGAGCAGTACTTC. Amino acids: CASSSRAGGSYEQYF.